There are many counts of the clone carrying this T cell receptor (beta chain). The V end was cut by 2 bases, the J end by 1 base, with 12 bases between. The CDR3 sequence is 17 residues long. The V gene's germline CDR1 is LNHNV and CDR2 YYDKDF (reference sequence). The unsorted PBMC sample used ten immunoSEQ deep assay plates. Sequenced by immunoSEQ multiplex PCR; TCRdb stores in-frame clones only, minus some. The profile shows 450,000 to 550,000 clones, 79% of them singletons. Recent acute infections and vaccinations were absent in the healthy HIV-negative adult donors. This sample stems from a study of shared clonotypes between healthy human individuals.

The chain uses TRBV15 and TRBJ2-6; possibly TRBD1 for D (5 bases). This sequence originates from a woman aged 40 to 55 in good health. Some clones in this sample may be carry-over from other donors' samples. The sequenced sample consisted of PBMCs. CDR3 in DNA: TGTGCCACCAGCAGAAGACAGCTAACTTCTGGGGCCAACGTCCTGACTTTC. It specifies CATSRRQLTSGANVLTF.